This T cell receptor (beta chain) was sequenced for a study of shared clonotypes between healthy human individuals. In the study overall: The donors, a couple of women and a few men, were aged 18 to 49.

The CDR3 has 14 residues. Germline-derived CDR1 and CDR2 are SNHLY and FYNNEI. This clone was seen at least ten times. As yet, its antigen is unknown. Produced via immunoSEQ multiplex PCR; TCRdb's table is partial and in-frame only. This table holds fewer than 550,000 clones, roughly 79% found once. General study results and limits: Limited genetic and exposure-history diversity came from having few donors.

Nashville, Tennessee was home to all donors, who were Caucasian adults. Researchers drew on about 90 million PBMCs for genomic DNA from unsorted samples. The rearrangement joins TRBV2 to TRBJ2-5; TRBD1 matches at 8 bases. The J call may be mistaken, given a closer DNA end match to TRBJ2-7. Sequenced sample: PBMCs. This TCR was recovered from a woman aged 40-49 years in good health. Some clones in this sample may be carry-over from other donors' samples. The CDR3 loop reads CASKQGGSSYEQYF. In nucleotides, the CDR3 is TGTGCCAGCAAACAGGGGGGTAGCTCCTACGAGCAGTACTTC.